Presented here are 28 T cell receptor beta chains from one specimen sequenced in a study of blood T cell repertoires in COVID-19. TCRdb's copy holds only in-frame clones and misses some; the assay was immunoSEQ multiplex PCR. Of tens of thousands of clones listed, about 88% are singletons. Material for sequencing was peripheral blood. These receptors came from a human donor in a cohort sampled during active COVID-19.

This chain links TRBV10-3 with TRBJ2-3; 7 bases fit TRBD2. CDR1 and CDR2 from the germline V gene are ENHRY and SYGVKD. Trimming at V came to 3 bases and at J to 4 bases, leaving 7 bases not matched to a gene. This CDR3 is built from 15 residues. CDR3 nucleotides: TGTGCCATCAGTGACATGGGGGGAGGGTCAGATACGCAGTATTTT. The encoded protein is CAISDMGGGSDTQYF.

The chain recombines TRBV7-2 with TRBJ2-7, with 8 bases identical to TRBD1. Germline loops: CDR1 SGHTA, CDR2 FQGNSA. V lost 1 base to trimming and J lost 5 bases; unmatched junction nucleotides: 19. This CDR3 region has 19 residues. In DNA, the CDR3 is TGTGCCAGCAGCTTAGTGGTTGACAGGGGACCCTGGACCCGGGACGAGCAGTACTTC. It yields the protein CASSLVVDRGPWTRDEQYF.

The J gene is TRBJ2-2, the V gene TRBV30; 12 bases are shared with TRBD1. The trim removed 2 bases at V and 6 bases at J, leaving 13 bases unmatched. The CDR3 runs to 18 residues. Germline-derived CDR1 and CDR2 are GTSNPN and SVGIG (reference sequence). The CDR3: CAWSRLGPGQGASGELFF. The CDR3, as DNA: TGTGCCTGGAGTCGCCTTGGGCCGGGACAGGGGGCTTCCGGGGAGCTGTTTTTT.

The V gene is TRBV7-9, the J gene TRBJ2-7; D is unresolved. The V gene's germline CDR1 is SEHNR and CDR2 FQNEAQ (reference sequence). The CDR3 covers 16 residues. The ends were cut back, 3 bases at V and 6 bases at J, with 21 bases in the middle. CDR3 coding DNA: TGTGCCAGCAGCTTCAACTTACGCGCGGCCCCGGGCGAGCAGTACTTC. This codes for CASSFNLRAAPGEQYF.

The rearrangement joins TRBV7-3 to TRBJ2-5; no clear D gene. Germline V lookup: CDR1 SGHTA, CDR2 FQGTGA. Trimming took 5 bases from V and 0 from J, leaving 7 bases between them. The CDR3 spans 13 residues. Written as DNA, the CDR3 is TGTGCCAGCAGCCGTACTGACCAAGAGACCCAGTACTTC. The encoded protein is CASSRTDQETQYF.

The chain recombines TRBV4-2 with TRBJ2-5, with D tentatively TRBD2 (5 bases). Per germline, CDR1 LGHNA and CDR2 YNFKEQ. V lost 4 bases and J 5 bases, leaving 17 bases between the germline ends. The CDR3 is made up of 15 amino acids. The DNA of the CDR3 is TGTGCCAGCAGCCCGAAGATGTGGGAGAAGGAGACCCAGTACTTC. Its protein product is CASSPKMWEKETQYF.

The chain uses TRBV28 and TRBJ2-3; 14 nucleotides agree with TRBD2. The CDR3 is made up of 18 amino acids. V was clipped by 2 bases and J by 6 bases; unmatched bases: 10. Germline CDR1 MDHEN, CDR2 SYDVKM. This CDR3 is CASSLLGTSGSKVDTQYF. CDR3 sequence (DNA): TGTGCCAGCAGTTTACTTGGGACTAGCGGGAGTAAGGTGGATACGCAGTATTTT. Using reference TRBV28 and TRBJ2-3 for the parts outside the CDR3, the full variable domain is DVKVTQSSRYLVKRTGEKVFLECVQDMDHENMFWYRQDPGLGLRLIYFSYDVKMKEKGDIPEGYSVSREKKERFSLILESASTNQTSMYLCASSLLGTSGSKVDTQYFGPGTRLTVL.

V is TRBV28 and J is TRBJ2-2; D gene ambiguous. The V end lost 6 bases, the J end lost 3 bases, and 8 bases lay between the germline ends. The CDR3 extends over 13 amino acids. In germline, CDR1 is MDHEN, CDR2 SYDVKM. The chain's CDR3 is CASRRWDTGELFF. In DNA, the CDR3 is TGTGCCAGCAGGCGGTGGGACACCGGGGAGCTGTTTTTT.

CDR3 in DNA: TGTGCCAGCAGCTATAAGTCGGGATATGTCCTGACTTTC. It encodes CASSYKSGYVLTF. V usage is TRBV6-6 and J usage is TRBJ2-6, with TRBD2 as a possible D gene (5 bases). Germline V CDR1 and CDR2: MNHNY, SVGAGI (reference sequence). There are 13 residues in the CDR3. The V and J ends lost 6 bases and 13 bases respectively, with 16 bases between them.

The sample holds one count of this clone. The CDR3 DNA reads TGCGCCAGCAGCCCCCAGGCCGAGATAGCCAAAAACATTCAGTACTTC. Translation gives CASSPQAEIAKNIQYF. V usage is TRBV4-1 and J usage is TRBJ2-4; D is unclear. Trimming pared 4 bases from V and 0 bases from J, leaving 13 bases between. CDR3 size: 16 residues. From germline, CDR1 is MGHRA and CDR2 YSYEKL.

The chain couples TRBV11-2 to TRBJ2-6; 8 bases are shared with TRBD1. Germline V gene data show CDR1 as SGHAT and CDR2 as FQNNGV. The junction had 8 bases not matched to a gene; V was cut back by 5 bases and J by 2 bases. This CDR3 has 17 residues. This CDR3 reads CASSHRQGLTGANVLTF. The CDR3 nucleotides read TGTGCCAGCAGCCACCGACAGGGGCTCACTGGGGCCAACGTCCTGACTTTC.

DNA for the CDR3: TGCGCCAGCAGCCGTAATAGTAATAAAGAGACCCAGTACTTC. This sequence encodes CASSRNSNKETQYF. The rearrangement uses TRBV4-1 and TRBJ2-5; D not resolved. There are 14 residues in the CDR3. CDR1 and CDR2 (germline): MGHRA, YSYEKL. V dropped 4 bases and J dropped 3 bases, with 12 bases sitting between them.

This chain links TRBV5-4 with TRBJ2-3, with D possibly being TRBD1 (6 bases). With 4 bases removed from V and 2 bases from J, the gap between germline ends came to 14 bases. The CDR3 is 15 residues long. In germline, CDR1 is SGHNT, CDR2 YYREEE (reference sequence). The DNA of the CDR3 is TGTGCCAGCAGCCCCTCAGGGGCGGCCACAGATACGCAGTATTTT. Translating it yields CASSPSGAATDTQYF.

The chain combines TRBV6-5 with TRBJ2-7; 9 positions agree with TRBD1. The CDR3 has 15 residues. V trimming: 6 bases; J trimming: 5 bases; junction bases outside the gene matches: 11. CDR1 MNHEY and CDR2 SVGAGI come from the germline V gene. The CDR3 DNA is TGTGCCAGCAGCTCTCGGGACAGGGATATGGACGAGCAGTACTTC. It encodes CASSSRDRDMDEQYF.

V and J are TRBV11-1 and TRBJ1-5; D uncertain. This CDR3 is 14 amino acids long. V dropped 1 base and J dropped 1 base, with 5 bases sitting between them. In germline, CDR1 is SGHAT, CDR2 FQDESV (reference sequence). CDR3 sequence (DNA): TGTGCCAGCAGCTTAGGTTCAAGCAATCAGCCCCAGCATTTT. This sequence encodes CASSLGSSNQPQHF.

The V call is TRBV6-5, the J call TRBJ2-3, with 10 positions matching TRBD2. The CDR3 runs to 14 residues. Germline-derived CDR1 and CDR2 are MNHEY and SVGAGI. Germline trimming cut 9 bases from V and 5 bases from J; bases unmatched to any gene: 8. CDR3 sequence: CASTSGGAVDTQYF. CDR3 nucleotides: TGTGCCAGTACCAGCGGGGGGGCCGTAGATACGCAGTATTTT.

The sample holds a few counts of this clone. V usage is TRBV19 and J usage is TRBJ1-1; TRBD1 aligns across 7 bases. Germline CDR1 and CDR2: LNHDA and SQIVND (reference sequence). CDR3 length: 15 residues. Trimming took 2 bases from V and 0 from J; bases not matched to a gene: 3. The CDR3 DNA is TGTGCCAGTAGTATATTTGGACAGGTGAACACTGAAGCTTTCTTT. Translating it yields CASSIFGQVNTEAFF.

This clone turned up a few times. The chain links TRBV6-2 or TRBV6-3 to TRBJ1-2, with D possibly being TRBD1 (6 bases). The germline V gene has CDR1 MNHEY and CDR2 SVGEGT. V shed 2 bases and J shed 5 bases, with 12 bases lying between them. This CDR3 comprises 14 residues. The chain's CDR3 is CASSYGGATYGYTF. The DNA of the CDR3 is TGTGCCAGCAGTTACGGGGGGGCGACGTATGGCTACACCTTC.

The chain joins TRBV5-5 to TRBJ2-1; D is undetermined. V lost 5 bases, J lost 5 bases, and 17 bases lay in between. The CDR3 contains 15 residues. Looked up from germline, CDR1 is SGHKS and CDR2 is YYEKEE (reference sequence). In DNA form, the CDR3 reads TGTGCCAGCAGAGGTAGAGGAAACATTAACAATGAGCAGTTCTTC. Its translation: CASRGRGNINNEQFF.

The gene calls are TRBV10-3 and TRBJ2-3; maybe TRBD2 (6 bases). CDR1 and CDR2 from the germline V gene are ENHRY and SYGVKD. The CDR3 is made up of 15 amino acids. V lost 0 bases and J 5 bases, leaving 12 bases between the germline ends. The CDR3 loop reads CAISESGRGRDTQYF. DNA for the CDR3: TGTGCCATCAGTGAGTCGGGGCGGGGCCGAGATACGCAGTATTTT.

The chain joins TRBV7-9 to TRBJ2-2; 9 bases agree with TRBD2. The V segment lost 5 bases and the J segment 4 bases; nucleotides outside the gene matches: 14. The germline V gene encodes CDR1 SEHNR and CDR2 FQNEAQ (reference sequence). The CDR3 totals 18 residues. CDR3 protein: CASSTTGLAYVSTGELFF. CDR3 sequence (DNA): TGTGCCAGCAGCACCACCGGACTAGCGTATGTTTCCACCGGGGAGCTGTTTTTT. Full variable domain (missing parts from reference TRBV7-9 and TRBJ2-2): DTGVSQNPRHKITKRGQNVTFRCDPISEHNRLYWYRQTLGQGPEFLTYFQNEAQLEKSRLLSDRFSAERPKGSFSTLEIQRTEQGDSAMYLCASSTTGLAYVSTGELFFGEGSRLTVL.

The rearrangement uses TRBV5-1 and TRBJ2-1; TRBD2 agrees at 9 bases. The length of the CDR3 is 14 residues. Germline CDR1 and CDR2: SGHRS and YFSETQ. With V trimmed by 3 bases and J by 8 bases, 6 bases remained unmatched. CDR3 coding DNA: TGCGCCAGCAGCTCAACTAGCGGGTTCGATGAGCAGTTCTTC. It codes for CASSSTSGFDEQFF.

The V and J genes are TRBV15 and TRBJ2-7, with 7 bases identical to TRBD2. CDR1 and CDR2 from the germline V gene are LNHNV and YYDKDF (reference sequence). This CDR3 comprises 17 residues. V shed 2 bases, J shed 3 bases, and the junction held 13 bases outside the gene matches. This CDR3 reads CATSRYGRGSRGYEQYF. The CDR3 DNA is TGTGCCACCAGCAGATATGGGAGGGGCTCTCGGGGCTACGAGCAGTACTTC.

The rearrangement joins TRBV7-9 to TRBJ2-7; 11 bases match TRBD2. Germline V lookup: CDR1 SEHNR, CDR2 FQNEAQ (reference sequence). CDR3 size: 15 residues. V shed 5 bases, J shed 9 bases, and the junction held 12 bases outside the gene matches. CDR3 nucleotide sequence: TGTGCCAGCAGCCCGGCCCGGGTAGCGGGAGGGGCGCAGTACTTC. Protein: CASSPARVAGGAQYF.

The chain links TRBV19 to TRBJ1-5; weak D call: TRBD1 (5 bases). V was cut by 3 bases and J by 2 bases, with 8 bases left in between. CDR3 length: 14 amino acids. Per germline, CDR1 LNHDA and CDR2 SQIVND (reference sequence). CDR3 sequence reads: CASSMEGGNQPQHF. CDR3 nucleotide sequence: TGTGCCAGTAGTATGGAAGGGGGCAATCAGCCCCAGCATTTT.

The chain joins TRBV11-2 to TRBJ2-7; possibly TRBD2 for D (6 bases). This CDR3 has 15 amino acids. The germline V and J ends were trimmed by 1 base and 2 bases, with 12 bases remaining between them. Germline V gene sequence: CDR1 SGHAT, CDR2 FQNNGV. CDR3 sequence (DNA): TGTGCCAGCAGCTTAGGGGGGAGGTTTACCTACGAGCAGTACTTC. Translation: CASSLGGRFTYEQYF.

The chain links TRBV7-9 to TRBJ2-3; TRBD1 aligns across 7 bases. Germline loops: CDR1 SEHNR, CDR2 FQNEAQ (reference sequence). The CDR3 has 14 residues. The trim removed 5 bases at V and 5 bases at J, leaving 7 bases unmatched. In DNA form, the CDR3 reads TGTGCCAGCAGCGCACAGGGGTCGGGAGATACGCAGTATTTT. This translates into CASSAQGSGDTQYF. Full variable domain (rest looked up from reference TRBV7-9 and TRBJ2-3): DTGVSQNPRHKITKRGQNVTFRCDPISEHNRLYWYRQTLGQGPEFLTYFQNEAQLEKSRLLSDRFSAERPKGSFSTLEIQRTEQGDSAMYLCASSAQGSGDTQYFGPGTRLTVL.

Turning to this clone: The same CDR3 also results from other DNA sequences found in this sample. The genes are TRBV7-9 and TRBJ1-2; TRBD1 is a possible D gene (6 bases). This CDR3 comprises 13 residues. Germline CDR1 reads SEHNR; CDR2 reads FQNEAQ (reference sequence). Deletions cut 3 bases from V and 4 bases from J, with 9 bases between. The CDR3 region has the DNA TGTGCCAGCAGCTTGACAGGAATCTATGGCTACACCTTC. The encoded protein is CASSLTGIYGYTF.